This T cell receptor (beta chain) was sequenced during a study of T-cell reconstitution after alpha-beta-depleted transplantation in children. Regarding the study as a whole: Surviving recipient cells, namely T cells and thymic progenitors, were the source of high day-60 TCRbeta diversity in some patients. Newly made T cells mostly supplied T-cell counts and diversity one year after transplant.

In this sample, this clonotype turned up a few times. Its matching antigen is unknown. As it was prepared, the TCRbeta library received unique molecular identifiers. A single record per CDR3 protein comes from TCRdb applying MiXCR to the PCR reads. The top ten hold 27% of the sample, which has approximately 80,000 distinct CDR3 sequences, around 14% seen once. This receptor was identified in a male patient aged 2-10 years who had a stem cell transplant for acute lymphoblastic leukemia, so the T cells may come from the graft donor. The source was PBMCs, mostly from graft donor cells, collected 180 days after TCRalphabeta/CD19-depleted stem cell transplant.

The CDR3 region has the DNA TGTGCCAGCAGCGTAGATTGGGGACGCGAGCAGTACTTC. This sequence encodes CASSVDWGREQYF. The V gene is TRBV9, the J gene TRBJ2-7, with D perhaps TRBD1 or TRBD2 (5 bases each). Germline loops: CDR1 SGDLS, CDR2 YYNGEE. The CDR3 covers 13 residues. Trimming left V 0 bases short and J 6 bases short, with 10 bases between.